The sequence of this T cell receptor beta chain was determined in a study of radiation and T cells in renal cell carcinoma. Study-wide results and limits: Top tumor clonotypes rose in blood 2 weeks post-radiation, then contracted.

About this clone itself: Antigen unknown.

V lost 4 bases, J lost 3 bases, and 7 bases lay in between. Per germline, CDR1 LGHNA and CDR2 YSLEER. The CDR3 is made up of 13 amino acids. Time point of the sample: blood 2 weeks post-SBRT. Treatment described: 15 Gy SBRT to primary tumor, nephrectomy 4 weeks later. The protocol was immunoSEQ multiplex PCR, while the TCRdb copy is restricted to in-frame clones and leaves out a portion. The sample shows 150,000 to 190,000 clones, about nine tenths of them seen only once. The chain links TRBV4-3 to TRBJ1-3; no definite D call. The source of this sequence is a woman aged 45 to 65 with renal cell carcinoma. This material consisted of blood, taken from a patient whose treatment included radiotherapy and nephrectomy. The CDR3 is CASSRNIGNTIYF. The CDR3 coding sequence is TGCGCCAGCAGCCGAAACATTGGAAACACCATATATTTT.